This TCR beta chain was observed in a study of graft-versus-host responses after intestinal transplantation. Study-level information: Each of the recipients got a multivisceral, liver-intestinal, or isolated intestinal transplant. Among the recipients, all got anti-thymocyte globulin induction and then tacrolimus and steroids for approximately 3 years.

Study-wide findings and caveats: Declines in HvG clones occurring early post-transplant were associated with peak circulating GvH clone levels. Some GvH clones appeared in ileal mucosa or blood before recipient bone marrow.

This CDR3 has 15 amino acids. Germline-derived CDR1 and CDR2 are SGHNT and YYREEE (reference sequence). Trimming left V 0 bases short and J 7 bases short, with 14 bases between. The protocol was immunoSEQ multiplex PCR, while the TCRdb copy is restricted to in-frame clones and leaves out a portion. The table shows more than 65,000 clones, with approximately 90% occurring only once. Regarding this clone: Its antigen is undetermined.

The specimen was unstimulated CD8+ T cells sorted from spleen or lymph node cells, collected before transplant. V usage is TRBV5-4 and J usage is TRBJ1-5, with D perhaps matching TRBD1 (6 bases). The TCR was taken from a human donor who was the organ donor for an intestinal transplant. CDR3 nucleotides: TGTGCCAGCAGCTTGGGGGGTGGGGGCGGCCAGCCCCAGCATTTT. Residues: CASSLGGGGGQPQHF.